The TCR beta chain described here comes from a study of molecular identifiers for immune sequencing clone quantification. TCRdb reprocessed the PCR reads with MiXCR, giving one entry per CDR3 protein. The table lists approximately 630,000 distinct CDR3 sequences, around 25% of them singletons. The germline V gene has CDR1 LGHNA and CDR2 YNFKEQ. Trimming removed 3 bases at V and 3 bases at J, with 5 bases between. This CDR3 has 12 amino acids. The TCR comes from a human donor in good health. Some libraries in this study had Jurkat cell RNA spiked in. The sample taken for sequencing was naive CD8+ T cells from blood, with Jurkat cell RNA spiked in. Subset indicated: FACS-sorted CD8+CD4-CCR7+CD45RA+ naive T cells. The chain couples TRBV4-2 to TRBJ1-1, with D unresolved. The DNA for the CDR3 is TGTGCCAGCAGCCAGTGTGACACTGAAGCTTTCTTT. The encoded protein is CASSQCDTEAFF.